This T cell receptor beta chain was identified in a study of regulatory T cells in long-lasting Graves disease (dated by TCRdb to about 2021). Regarding the research as a whole: In the newly diagnosed Graves' disease group, patients had been taking antithyroid drugs for less than 3 months. Peripheral blood TCR sequencing and RNA sequencing compared persistent Graves' disease patients with newly diagnosed Graves' disease patients. A total of around 35 samples underwent TCR sequencing: about 13 from persistent and around 20 from newly diagnosed Graves' disease patients. The study was conducted in China and was registered as a clinical trial.

Results and caveats for the whole study, not just this receptor: Sequencing and analysis were restricted to the TCR beta chain. The study examined only peripheral blood because the primary lesion, thyroid tissue, could not be accessed. Persistent Graves' disease patients showed lower TCR Shannon entropy and fewer highly expanded clones than newly diagnosed patients, suggesting clonal expansion. The small sample size was acknowledged by the authors as a limitation that may reduce accuracy. Persistent patients shared more public clonotypes among themselves (approximately 2,500) than newly diagnosed patients did (about 970). TRBV28, TRBJ1-2 and TRBJ2-5 were preferentially used in persistent disease, while TRBV20-1 and TRBJ2-1 were favored in newly diagnosed disease.

V ends up 4 bases short and J 15 bases short, with an unmatched junction base count of 10. The CDR3 covers 13 residues, taking in both the cysteine and the phenylalanine. Only the CDR3 region is kept as DNA, spanning 39 bases read in frame from base 1. As encoded in the germline V gene, CDR1 is SGHVS while CDR2 is FNYEAQ. Library preparation employed multiplex PCR. TCRdb shows the sequencer as Illumina HiSeq 4000. CDR3 regions were amplified by Arm-PCR with iRepertoire HTBI primers to construct TCR beta libraries. Before sequencing, the PCR products underwent gel purification. Under the source paper's analysis protocol: Across samples, fewer than 70 TRBV and 12 to 15 TRBJ segments were identified and used for gene usage analysis of CDR3 amino acid clonotypes. COPE and FqMerger were used to merge filtered high-quality paired reads into contigs. BLAST was used to align contigs to IMGT TRBV, TRBD and TRBJ reference genes, with CDR3 defined following IMGT. Any clonotype with a frequency above 0.1% was classified as a highly expanded clone. Shannon entropy served as the measure of repertoire diversity, while the Gini coefficient captured V-J evenness. A clonotype found in more than one individual was treated as public. TCRdb reran the public reads through fastp at Q25 and MiXCR, keeping productive beta chains. Every CDR3 protein is listed once, alongside the most common genes and DNA of its rows. These V and J calls rely on TCRdb rather than the paper's analysis. Here the sample has hundreds of thousands of distinct CDR3 sequences; approximately 13% occur a single time. Together, the top ten hold under 10% of the sample.

For this clonotype: The specificity of this receptor is unknown. One base away there is no much larger clone; base qualities are not given.

The time point label of this sample denotes: newly diagnosed GD, antithyroid drugs for less than 3 months. For both TCR sequencing and RNA sequencing, RNA was extracted from PBMCs using TRIzol. The diagnosis of Graves' disease followed American Thyroid Association guidelines. Patients were recruited from an endocrinology department in Xi'an, China. Each patient gave about 9.1 milliliters of peripheral blood, collected in an EDTA anticoagulant tube. PBMCs were isolated by Ficoll Paque Plus density gradient separation without further T cell sorting. An Agilent 2100 Bioanalyzer and agarose gel were used to assess RNA quality, and a NanoDrop 2000 was used to measure RNA concentration. In addition, the sample was reused for a study of T cells in Graves' hyperthyroidism and ophthalmopathy. As the second publication notes: Stable Graves' hyperthyroidism was defined as no progression to ophthalmopathy during 18 months of follow-up. Hyperthyroidism patients were aged 18 to 65 years and newly diagnosed, with disease duration of less than 2 months. Patients with uncontrolled infections, other autoimmune diseases, pregnancy or lactation were excluded. Diagnoses relied on clinical symptoms, serum thyroxine and TRAb, thyroid ultrasound and orbital computed tomography. For the first round of RT-PCR on the TCR CDR3, the HTBI primer set was used together with the Qiagen OneStep RT-PCR kit. Most expanded thyroid clonotypes (frequency above 0.001) were also detected in blood, suggesting blood repertoires may reflect thyroid immune responses. A 13 V-J signature model separated ophthalmopathy from stable hyperthyroidism, with nearly 90% sensitivity and 81.08% specificity in cross-validation and 80%/75% in testing. During validation, the model predicted progression to ophthalmopathy a median of approximately six months ahead of onset, with 70.59% sensitivity and 72.22% specificity. To identify TCR V-J signatures that set the groups apart, the researchers used a discovery cohort of about a hundred patients, made up of roughly 45 with Graves' ophthalmopathy and 57 with stable Graves' hyperthyroidism. Prospective prediction of ophthalmopathy was tested in an independent validation cohort of approximately 19 hyperthyroidism patients and 17 patients who later progressed to ophthalmopathy. For training and testing, the approximately 92 patients in the discovery cohort were randomly divided in a 7:3 ratio. In six Graves' hyperthyroidism patients, the study also compared T-cell repertoires from thyroid tissue with T-cell repertoires from blood. Once sampling was done, hyperthyroidism patients were given methimazole at a starting dose of 30 mg daily, whereas ophthalmopathy patients were given high-dose intravenous methylprednisolone. A second multiplex PCR round built the libraries, followed by size selection and purification. Libraries were sequenced paired-end with 100 bp reads on an Illumina HiSeq2000. SOAPnuke was used to process the raw data, with reads discarded if the reads contained adapters or uncalled bases, had a mean Phred below 15, or lacked an exact constant-primer or identifier match. COPE v1.2.5 was used to merge high-quality paired reads, and clonotypes were defined as unique nucleotide sequences. MiTCR v1.1 was used to align the clonotypes against IMGT TRBV, TRBD and TRBJ reference segments. Only V-J combinations with frequency above 0.0001, covering about 99% of repertoires, were analysed. The TCS score was defined as F50 (clonal expansion) divided by E x V (chaos), with BLOSUM62-based TCRdist calculated between CDR3 peptides within each V-J. Welch's t-statistics and random forest reduced 514 V-J features to 13, which were used in a naive Bayes classifier (R e1071). Sample size was not statistically predetermined, and blinding of investigators to group allocation was not performed. TCR Vbeta CDR3 sequencing of 140 or so peripheral blood samples (about 45 ophthalmopathy, over 70 hyperthyroidism and roughly 17 progressor patients) is reported in the paper.

This chain joins TRBV7-6 to TRBJ2-1; TRBD1 matches 9 bases in the middle. The sequence was obtained from a young man with Graves disease. Donor details come from another sample of the same person, matched by shared clones. Material: peripheral blood mononuclear cells (PBMCs), obtained at new diagnosis, from a patient treated with antithyroid drugs. CDR3 reads: CASSYSGTGYRFF. The nucleotides read TGTGCCAGCAGCTACTCCGGGACAGGGTATCGGTTCTTC. Here the CDR3 is joined to the reference TRBV7-6 and TRBJ2-1 genes, and the full variable domain is: GAGVSQSPRYKVTKRGQDVALRCDPISGHVSLYWYRQALGQGPEFLTYFNYEAQQDKSGLPNDRFSAERPEGSISTLTIQRTEQRDSAMYRCASSYSGTGYRFFGPGTRLTVL.